The entry that follows covers one T cell receptor (beta chain) sequence. The sample belongs to a study of CXCR3-negative and CXCR3-positive naive CD8 T cells. UMI-labeled 5' RACE yielded the TRB cDNA libraries. TCRdb reprocessed the 5' RACE reads, keeping one entry per CDR3 protein, no DNA. In all, the sample yields 69,000 or so distinct CDR3 sequences. The CDR3 has 12 amino acids. Sequencing was done on a sample of naive CXCR3- CD8+ T cells from blood. Specified subset: CD45RO-CCR7+CD27+CD95- naive CD8+ T cells lacking CXCR3 (TNR3-). This rearrangement joins TRBV12-3 or TRBV12-4 to TRBJ1-1. The TCR comes from a human donor in good health. Some clones in this sample may be carry-over from other donors' samples. CDR3 loop: CASTIGGPEAFF.